Sequencing of this T cell receptor beta chain was carried out in a study of T cell responses to AZD1222 COVID-19 vaccine. Findings of the study overall: Spike-wide coverage was observed for vaccine-associated CD4 TCRs, with dominant responses at 160-218 and 743-854.

Libraries were prepared by immunoSEQ multiplex PCR; TCRdb keeps only in-frame clonotypes and omits some of them. Altogether approximately 160,000 clones are present, roughly 89% being singletons, with the ten largest covering 5%. This clone occurred once. Its antigen is unidentified. J lost 9 bases, V lost 8 bases, and 8 bases had no gene match. The CDR3 loop spans 13 amino acids. CDR1 is LNHNV and CDR2 is YYDKDF in the germline V gene (reference sequence). This material consisted of peripheral blood, taken on day 0 of AZD1222 vaccination. This TCR was sampled from an adult in good health. The genes are TRBV15 and TRBJ2-1; 9 bases fit TRBD2. The CDR3 nucleotides are TGTGCCACCGGTGGCGGGAGGGATGGTGAGCAGTTCTTC. It yields the protein CATGGGRDGEQFF.